Each of the 27 T cell receptor beta chains below was sequenced from the same sample in a study of blood T cell repertoires in COVID-19 (dated by TCRdb to about 2020). Libraries were constructed by the immunoSEQ multiplex PCR assay. Imported from immuneACCESS, the table was reduced by TCRdb to in-frame sequences with V and J called. These copies leave out some clones; in studies compared against another copy, an unresolved V gene accounts for under half, and the cause of the remainder is not known. Present in this sample are under 100,000 clones, roughly 86% of which were seen just once. Approximately 17% of the sample is in the top ten clones. Sequenced input: peripheral blood. The receptor set was obtained from a human donor in a cohort sampled during active COVID-19.

V and J are TRBV28 and TRBJ1-1; D not resolved. CDR3 length equals 12 residues. CDR1 is MDHEN, CDR2 SYDVKM, per germline. Deletions cut 5 bases from V and 7 bases from J, with 11 bases between. CDR3 protein: CASSLTEFEAFF. In DNA form, the CDR3 reads TGTGCCAGCAGTCTTACAGAATTTGAAGCTTTCTTT.

The V call is TRBV30, the J call TRBJ2-1; 7 nucleotides line up with TRBD1. Trimming at V came to 5 bases and at J to 9 bases, leaving 7 bases not matched to a gene. Germline CDR1 and CDR2: GTSNPN and SVGIG (reference sequence). This CDR3 has 12 amino acids. CDR3 residues: CAWGSQGSEQFF. The CDR3 bases are TGTGCCTGGGGGTCACAGGGGAGTGAGCAGTTCTTC. The variable domain in full, with the rest retrieved from reference TRBV30 and TRBJ2-1, is SQTIHQWPATLVQPVGSPLSLECTVEGTSNPNLYWYRQAAGRGLQLLFYSVGIGQISSEVPQNLSASRPQDRQFILSSKKLLLSDSGFYLCAWGSQGSEQFFGPGTRLTVL.

The gene calls are TRBV6-2 or TRBV6-3 and TRBJ2-2; TRBD2 aligns across 10 bases. The CDR3 runs to 17 residues. Germline V CDR1 and CDR2: MNHEY, SVGEGT. With 6 bases clipped from V and 6 bases from J, the junction kept 13 bases outside the gene matches. CDR3 sequence reads: CASSPYSGGAVAGELFF. The CDR3 DNA sequence: TGTGCCAGCAGCCCATACAGCGGGGGGGCCGTGGCCGGGGAGCTGTTTTTT.

J is TRBJ1-2 and V is TRBV29-1; TRBD1 is a possible D gene (5 bases). Germline-derived CDR1 and CDR2 are SQVTM and ANQGSEA. Trimming stripped 0 bases from V and 12 bases from J, with 20 bases between. The CDR3 covers 14 residues. The CDR3 here is CSVEDGFGGSLNTF. CDR3 DNA: TGCAGCGTTGAAGATGGATTTGGGGGGAGTCTAAACACCTTC.

The genes are TRBV4-1 and TRBJ1-1; weak D call: TRBD1 (5 bases). V shed 1 base and J shed 2 bases, with 11 bases lying between them. Looked up from germline, CDR1 is MGHRA and CDR2 is YSYEKL. This CDR3 has 15 amino acids. The DNA for the CDR3 is TGCGCCAGCAGCCAAGGGTTGACAGTTAACACTGAAGCTTTCTTT. Translation gives CASSQGLTVNTEAFF.

The V call is TRBV2, the J call TRBJ2-5; TRBD2 matches at 10 bases. The J segment lost 5 bases and the V segment lost 1 base, leaving 4 bases of the junction unmatched. The germline CDR1 and CDR2 sequences are SNHLY and FYNNEI. The CDR3 sequence is 15 residues long. The CDR3 loop reads CASSEGGLASETQYF. The DNA of the CDR3 is TGTGCCAGCAGTGAAGGGGGACTAGCGAGTGAGACCCAGTACTTC.

This clone appeared a single time. The chain recombines TRBV18 with TRBJ2-3, with 8 nucleotides matching TRBD1. The CDR3 length is 15 residues. V lost 3 bases and J lost 0; bases outside the gene matches: 2. Germline lookup yields CDR1 KGHSH and CDR2 LQKENI. The CDR3 sequence is CASSPTGASTDTQYF. Here the CDR3 DNA reads TGTGCCAGCTCACCGACAGGGGCTAGCACAGATACGCAGTATTTT.

The chain employs TRBV2 and TRBJ2-2; 8 bases are shared with TRBD1. Germline assignment: CDR1 SNHLY and CDR2 FYNNEI. Trimming removed 7 bases from V and 4 bases from J; junction bases left unmatched: 5. This CDR3 comprises 14 residues. The DNA for the CDR3 is TGTGCCAGCATGGGACAGGCGGGCACCGGGGAGCTGTTTTTT. This translates into CASMGQAGTGELFF.

This rearrangement joins TRBV7-8 to TRBJ1-1; D not certain. This CDR3 region has 14 residues. Trimming stripped 7 bases from V and 5 bases from J, with 17 bases between. Germline V gives CDR1 SGHVS, CDR2 FQNEAQ. CDR3 amino acids: CASTAAPPETEAFF. The CDR3 DNA follows: TGTGCCAGCACCGCAGCGCCCCCAGAGACTGAAGCTTTCTTT.

The chain carries TRBV30 and TRBJ1-2, with 8 bases that match TRBD1. Germline trimming cut 3 bases from V and 5 bases from J; bases unmatched to any gene: 11. The CDR3 length is 15 residues. Germline V gives CDR1 GTSNPN, CDR2 SVGIG (reference sequence). This chain's CDR3 is CAWRSTGGRPYGYTF. The CDR3 DNA reads TGTGCCTGGAGGTCTACAGGGGGTCGTCCTTATGGCTACACCTTC.

The chain couples TRBV7-9 to TRBJ1-1; weak D call: TRBD1 (6 bases). This CDR3 contains 15 residues. The germline V and J ends were trimmed by 6 bases and 5 bases, with 19 bases remaining between them. CDR1 and CDR2 (germline): SEHNR, FQNEAQ (reference sequence). CDR3 nucleotide sequence: TGTGCCAGCAGAGGGGCGGGGGGCGCGGTTACTGAAGCTTTCTTT. This encodes CASRGAGGAVTEAFF.

The chain recombines TRBV5-1 with TRBJ2-7, with TRBD1 matching 8 bases. The CDR3 runs 13 residues. The V segment lost 4 bases and the J segment 2 bases; nucleotides outside the gene matches: 2. Germline lookup yields CDR1 SGHRS and CDR2 YFSETQ. The CDR3: CASSRDRPYEQYF. CDR3 coding DNA: TGCGCCAGCAGCCGGGACAGGCCCTACGAGCAGTACTTC.

This chain joins TRBV30 and TRBJ2-5; TRBD2 might be the D (6 bases). The V end lost 0 bases, the J end lost 2 bases, and 13 bases lay between the germline ends. The CDR3 extends over 15 amino acids. Germline CDR1 GTSNPN, CDR2 SVGIG (reference sequence). CDR3 amino acids: CAWSVWGGGQETQYF. CDR3 bases: TGTGCCTGGAGTGTATGGGGAGGTGGACAAGAGACCCAGTACTTC. Full variable domain (outside the CDR3, taken from reference TRBV30 and TRBJ2-5): SQTIHQWPATLVQPVGSPLSLECTVEGTSNPNLYWYRQAAGRGLQLLFYSVGIGQISSEVPQNLSASRPQDRQFILSSKKLLLSDSGFYLCAWSVWGGGQETQYFGPGTRLLVL.

The chain recombines TRBV15 with TRBJ1-3; no clear D gene. The CDR3 length is 15 residues. Between the trimmed V and J ends, which lost 4 bases and 4 bases, there was a span of 14 bases. Germline V gene lookup returns CDR1 LNHNV and CDR2 YYDKDF (reference sequence). CDR3 sequence: CATSTPPVRGNTIYF. CDR3 DNA: TGTGCCACCAGCACCCCACCCGTCAGGGGAAACACCATATATTTT.

J is TRBJ2-3 and V is TRBV9; 11 positions match TRBD2. From germline, CDR1 is SGDLS and CDR2 YYNGEE. Trimming removed 3 bases from V and 1 base from J; junction bases left unmatched: 7. CDR3 size: 17 residues. The CDR3 bases are TGTGCCAGCAGCGGCCTTCTAGCGGGGGGCCGCACAGATACGCAGTATTTT. Translated, it gives CASSGLLAGGRTDTQYF.

The chain has TRBV5-3 and TRBJ2-1; 14 bases agree with TRBD2. TRBV5-3 is an ORF, and what it does is uncertain. This CDR3 spans 17 amino acids. The V segment lost 10 bases and the J segment 3 bases; nucleotides outside the gene matches: 12. For the CDR3, the DNA is TGTGCCGCAGAAGTATGGACTAGCGGGGGGCACTACAATGAGCAGTTCTTC. The encoded protein is CAAEVWTSGGHYNEQFF.

V usage is TRBV19 and J usage is TRBJ1-5, with D perhaps matching TRBD1 (5 bases). With 3 bases removed from V and 4 bases from J, the gap between germline ends came to 10 bases. Germline assignment: CDR1 LNHDA and CDR2 SQIVND (reference sequence). The CDR3 spans 14 residues. CDR3 coding DNA: TGTGCCAGTAGTATCGCCGGGGGGAATCAGCCCCAGCATTTT. This codes for CASSIAGGNQPQHF.

J is TRBJ2-3 and V is TRBV5-1, with 13 bases lining up with TRBD2. The CDR3 extends over 18 amino acids. The germline CDR1 and CDR2 sequences are SGHRS and YFSETQ. Trimming removed 0 bases from V and 1 base from J; junction bases left unmatched: 5. The DNA for the CDR3 is TGCGCCAGCAGCTTGGCCACTAGCGGGGGGGCCGGCACAGATACGCAGTATTTT. Protein: CASSLATSGGAGTDTQYF.

This clone appeared once. The chain joins TRBV2 to TRBJ2-1; 9 nucleotides agree with TRBD2. Germline CDR1 SNHLY, CDR2 FYNNEI. V lost 4 bases, J lost 9 bases, and 10 bases stayed unmatched. The CDR3 consists of 15 residues. In DNA, the CDR3 is TGTGCCAGCAGTGGTCCGCTAGCGGGGATCGGTGAGCAGTTCTTC. Protein: CASSGPLAGIGEQFF. Variable domain in full (rest from reference TRBV2 and TRBJ2-1): EPEVTQTPSHQVTQMGQEVILRCVPISNHLYFYWYRQILGQKVEFLVSFYNNEISEKSEIFDDQFSVERPDGSNFTLKIRSTKLEDSAMYFCASSGPLAGIGEQFFGPGTRLTVL.

The V gene is TRBV6-5, the J gene TRBJ1-3, with D unclear. The CDR3 is made up of 16 amino acids. Germline values: CDR1 MNHEY, CDR2 SVGAGI. Trimming stripped 2 bases from V and 0 bases from J, with 11 bases between. CDR3 protein: CASSYRGPNSGNTIYF. The CDR3 region has the DNA TGTGCCAGCAGTTACAGAGGCCCCAACTCTGGAAACACCATATATTTT.

The chain carries TRBV14 and TRBJ2-7; 8 bases fit TRBD1. The CDR3 contains 14 residues. V shed 4 bases and J 4 bases; nucleotides not matched to a gene: 6. CDR1 SGHDN and CDR2 FVKESK come from the germline V gene. CDR3 coding DNA: TGTGCCAGCAGCCCAACAGGGGGGAGATACGAGCAGTACTTC. Translating it yields CASSPTGGRYEQYF.

The rearrangement joins TRBV30 to TRBJ1-4, with D perhaps matching TRBD1 (5 bases). The CDR3 spans 13 residues. In germline, CDR1 is GTSNPN, CDR2 SVGIG (reference sequence). Trimming removed 2 bases at V and 8 bases at J, with 12 bases between. CDR3 nucleotides: TGTGCCTGGAGTCGTCAGGGAATGGAAAAACTGTTTTTT. Encoded protein: CAWSRQGMEKLFF.

The chain recombines TRBV7-9 with TRBJ2-7, with 8 positions matching TRBD1. This CDR3 has 12 amino acids. The germline V gene has CDR1 SEHNR and CDR2 FQNEAQ (reference sequence). V trimming: 4 bases; J trimming: 6 bases; junction bases outside the gene matches: 2. The CDR3 is CASSWTGIEQYF. DNA for the CDR3: TGTGCCAGCAGCTGGACAGGGATCGAGCAGTACTTC.

The V call is TRBV5-1, the J call TRBJ2-5, with TRBD2 matching 7 bases. J lost 0 bases, V lost 2 bases, and 4 bases had no gene match. This CDR3 has 15 amino acids. Germline-derived CDR1 and CDR2 are SGHRS and YFSETQ. The CDR3 protein is CASSLAGRYQETQYF. DNA for the CDR3: TGCGCCAGCAGCTTAGCGGGGAGGTACCAAGAGACCCAGTACTTC.

This clone appeared a few times. The chain combines TRBV6-5 with TRBJ1-1; D unclear. V lost 4 bases, J lost 0 bases, and 9 bases lay in between. Per germline, CDR1 MNHEY and CDR2 SVGAGI. This CDR3 spans 14 amino acids. The CDR3 DNA sequence: TGTGCCAGCAGTTCTCAGTTGGTGAACACTGAAGCTTTCTTT. It translates to CASSSQLVNTEAFF.

The chain couples TRBV9 to TRBJ1-1; 9 bases are shared with TRBD1. Germline CDR1 SGDLS, CDR2 YYNGEE. This CDR3 has 15 amino acids. V lost 2 bases and J lost 4; bases outside the gene matches: 6. The CDR3 is CASSVDTDRGTEAFF. CDR3 in DNA: TGTGCCAGCAGCGTTGACACGGACAGGGGCACTGAAGCTTTCTTT.

The chain recombines TRBV6-5 with TRBJ2-7; 7 bases match TRBD1. The ends lost 6 bases at V and 1 base at J; junction bases unmatched: 9. Germline V lookup: CDR1 MNHEY, CDR2 SVGAGI. The CDR3 sequence is 15 residues long. The CDR3 DNA follows: TGTGCCAGCAGGGGGACAGCAGTAGGATCCTACGAGCAGTACTTC. Protein product: CASRGTAVGSYEQYF.